Listed below are T cell receptor beta chains from one sample, sequenced in a study of T cell repertoires in ileal Crohn's disease. TCRdb's copy holds only in-frame clones and misses some; the assay was immunoSEQ multiplex PCR. The sample lists a few thousand clones, about 92% occurring once. The sample taken for sequencing was CD4+ T cells sorted from the ileum. All receptors come from an adult with Crohn's disease. The CDR3 runs from the conserved cysteine through the conserved F or W. A D gene is named only where the DNA matches it firmly. Clone size, where shown, is once, few, many, or a class for clones that have expanded.

j_gene	d_gene	v_gene	abundance	CDR3nt	CDR3aa
TRBJ2-3	-	TRBV6-6	-	TGTGCCAGCAGTCGCAGGGATCCCACCACAGATACGCAGTATTTT	CASSRRDPTTDTQYF
TRBJ1-3	TRBD1	TRBV28	-	TGTGCCAGCAGTTTGACAGACAGGGGGCCCTACTCTGGAAACACCATATATTTT	CASSLTDRGPYSGNTIYF
TRBJ2-2	TRBD1	TRBV30	once	TGTGCCTGGAGTTTCGACAGGGGGCGGGCGGGCACCGGGGAGCTGTTTTTT	CAWSFDRGRAGTGELFF
TRBJ1-4	-	TRBV28	-	TGTGCCAGCAGCCCGGGGACAGAAAAACTGTTTTTT	CASSPGTEKLFF
TRBJ2-1	-	TRBV10-3	-	TGTGCCATCCGGGACTCCAGCTCCTACAATGAGCAGTTCTTC	CAIRDSSSYNEQFF
TRBJ1-1	-	TRBV7-2	-	TGTGCCAGCAGCTTAATCAGGGTTGGGAACACTGAAGCTTTCTTT	CASSLIRVGNTEAFF
TRBJ2-1	TRBD2	TRBV9	-	TGTGCCAGCAGCGTAGGGACTAGCGGGAGCAATGAGCAGTTCTTC	CASSVGTSGSNEQFF
TRBJ1-3	TRBD1	TRBV13	-	TGTGCCAGCAGCTTAGCGGGGACAGGGGTTGGAAACACCATATATTTT	CASSLAGTGVGNTIYF
TRBJ2-3	-	TRBV5-1	once	TGCGCCAGCAGCTTGGTGCTAGTTGGCACAGATACGCAGTATTTT	CASSLVLVGTDTQYF
TRBJ1-2	TRBD1	TRBV6-6	-	TGTGCCAGCAGAACCGGACAGGGTCGACCCTATGGCTACACCTTC	CASRTGQGRPYGYTF
TRBJ2-2	-	TRBV6-6	once	TGTGCCAGCACAGGAACTTTCCCCGGGGAGCTGTTTTTT	CASTGTFPGELFF
TRBJ2-3	-	TRBV10-3	-	TGTGCCATCAGTGACAGGGTTGATACGCAGTATTTT	CAISDRVDTQYF
TRBJ1-3	TRBD1	TRBV7-2	-	TGTGCCAGCAGCTCGTGGACAGGGGGCGGAAACACCATATATTTT	CASSSWTGGGNTIYF
TRBJ2-7	TRBD2	TRBV7-2	-	TGTGCCAGCAGCTCCCCCACAGGACTAGCGGGGGAACAGTACTTC	CASSSPTGLAGEQYF
TRBJ2-7	-	TRBV11-2	-	TGTGCCAGCAGCCCGATAGCGGAGTCTCGCTACGAGCAGTACTTC	CASSPIAESRYEQYF
TRBJ1-5	-	TRBV28	-	TGTGCCAGCAGTCGGGACTGGGGCAATCAGCCCCAGCATTTT	CASSRDWGNQPQHF
TRBJ1-3	-	TRBV4-3	-	TGCGCCAGCAGCCAAGAGGGGGCGGCTGGAAACACCATATATTTT	CASSQEGAAGNTIYF
TRBJ2-7	-	TRBV21-1	-	TGTGCCAGCAGGAAGCGGACTAGCGGCTCCTACGAGCAGTACTTC	CASRKRTSGSYEQYF
TRBJ2-5	-	TRBV7-2	-	TGTGCCAGCAGCTTAAGTAGTCAGGGGCAAGAGACCCAGTACTTC	CASSLSSQGQETQYF
TRBJ2-2	TRBD1	TRBV12-5	once	TGTGCTAGTGGTTTGGGAACAGGGGGAACCGGGGAGCTGTTTTTT	CASGLGTGGTGELFF
TRBJ2-2	TRBD1	TRBV4-3	-	TGCGCCAGCAGCCAAGAATGGACAGGATACACCGGGGAGCTGTTTTTT	CASSQEWTGYTGELFF
TRBJ1-4	-	TRBV4-3	-	TGCGCCAGCAGCCAGTTAACCTCGGACGCAGGGGAAAAACTGTTTTTT	CASSQLTSDAGEKLFF